The following is a TCR beta chain sequence with its context. The data stem from a study of shared T cell receptors in the human thymus. Germline CDR1 is MGHRA and CDR2 is YSYEKL. The germline V and J ends were trimmed by 0 bases and 8 bases, with 14 bases remaining between them. The CDR3 runs 15 residues. The table came from immunoSEQ multiplex PCR; TCRdb's copy has only in-frame clones and leaves some out. The sample records roughly 560,000 clones, 75% to 85% being singletons. These data were likewise used in another study, on human thymus T cells. In that study: Donation came from healthy Finnish infants having corrective surgery for congenital heart defects. Thymic samples were excised during corrective heart operations. Thymic and blood repertoires appeared to display a bias in their usage of V and J genes. Thymic repertoires of unrelated individuals were reported in related research to overlap highly.

The rearrangement links TRBV4-1 to TRBJ2-1; D may be TRBD2 (5 bases). The sequenced sample was thymocytes. The sequence derives from a boy in the first two years of life with a congenital heart defect. CDR3 region: CASSQEGKLGDEQFF. In nucleotides, the CDR3 is TGCGCCAGCAGCCAAGAGGGGAAACTAGGTGATGAGCAGTTCTTC.